These T cell receptor beta chains were read from a single sample in a study of blood T cell repertoires in COVID-19. Assay: immunoSEQ multiplex PCR; the TCRdb copy retains only in-frame clones and omits some. This sample has about 24,000 clones; roughly 73% occur once, and the top ten carry around 21%. The sample was peripheral blood. All receptors derive from a human donor in a cohort sampled during active or convalescent COVID-19. The CDR3 runs from the conserved cysteine through the conserved F or W. The D gene is left open where the match is weak. For some rows the clone size is stated as once, few or many, or as a class when expanded; others skip it.

TRBJ2-1,TRBD2,TRBV4-2,few,CASSRPELAGGLEQFF,TGTGCCAGCAGCCGGCCCGAGTTAGCGGGGGGGCTAGAGCAGTTCTTC
TRBJ2-5,TRBD1,TRBV9,few,CASSVGGGGEETQYF,TGTGCCAGCAGCGTAGGAGGGGGCGGTGAAGAGACCCAGTACTTC
TRBJ2-2,TRBD1,TRBV28,NA,CASSWVRGTGNTGELFF,TGTGCCAGCAGTTGGGTCAGGGGGACAGGGAACACCGGGGAGCTGTTTTTT
TRBJ2-4,TRBD2,TRBV28,NA,CASSRLAGVAKNIQYF,TGTGCCAGCAGCCGACTAGCGGGGGTAGCCAAAAACATTCAGTACTTC
TRBJ2-1,TRBD1,TRBV19,NA,CASSRGTGASNEQFF,TGTGCCAGTAGTCGGGGGACAGGGGCGTCCAATGAGCAGTTCTTC
TRBJ2-5,NA,TRBV7-6,NA,CASSLEDMGETQYF,TGTGCCAGCAGCTTAGAGGACATGGGCGAGACCCAGTACTTC
TRBJ2-7,TRBD1,TRBV25-1,NA,CASTRGTGFNEQYF,TGTGCCAGCACACGCGGGACAGGTTTCAACGAGCAGTACTTC
TRBJ1-5,TRBD1,TRBV5-1,NA,CASSLGDRDNQPQHF,TGCGCCAGCAGCTTGGGTGACAGGGACAATCAGCCCCAGCATTTT
TRBJ1-1,NA,TRBV14,once,CASSQQGGTEAFF,TGTGCCAGCAGCCAGCAGGGAGGTACTGAAGCTTTCTTT
TRBJ1-4,TRBD1,TRBV27,NA,CASGRQGANEKLFF,TGTGCCAGCGGCCGACAGGGGGCTAATGAAAAACTGTTTTTT
TRBJ1-2,NA,TRBV18,NA,CASSPEDSPYGYTF,TGTGCCAGCTCACCAGAAGACAGCCCCTATGGCTACACCTTC
TRBJ2-7,TRBD2,TRBV6-5,NA,CASSTTSGGWDEQYF,TGTGCCAGCAGCACGACTAGCGGGGGCTGGGACGAGCAGTACTTC
TRBJ1-4,NA,TRBV18,NA,CASSPSTTGLSEKLFF,TGTGCCAGCTCACCATCAACAACAGGGTTAAGTGAAAAACTGTTTTTT
TRBJ2-7,TRBD2,TRBV27,NA,CASSSLGLAGGTYEQYF,TGTGCCAGCAGTTCCCTGGGACTAGCGGGGGGAACCTACGAGCAGTACTTC
TRBJ1-5,NA,TRBV6-1,NA,CASSESDTYSNQPQHF,TGTGCCAGCAGTGAATCTGACACATATAGCAATCAGCCCCAGCATTTT
TRBJ1-5,TRBD1,TRBV27,NA,CASSSRQGADQPQHF,TGTGCCAGCAGTTCCCGACAGGGGGCTGATCAGCCCCAGCATTTT
TRBJ1-6,NA,TRBV6-5,NA,CASSYSMEIRNSPLHF,TGTGCCAGCAGTTACTCGATGGAGATAAGGAATTCACCCCTCCACTTT